Listed below are T cell receptor beta chains from one sample, sequenced in a study of T cell repertoires in cytomegalovirus infection. One entry per CDR3 protein, called by TCRdb with MiXCR from the reads. The sample consists of roughly 760,000 distinct CDR3 sequences, less than 40% of them appearing once. Input material: PBMCs. Source of these receptors: a human donor in good health (CMV status not recorded). Some clones in this sample may be carry-over from other donors' samples. Each CDR3 is given with its conserved first and last residue.

j_gene,v_gene,CDR3aa
TRBJ2-2,TRBV11-2,CASSLVTQGRVTGELFF
TRBJ2-1,TRBV10-2,CASSNRYEQFF
TRBJ2-2,TRBV6-2/TRBV6-3,CASRTIAGDTGELFF
TRBJ1-1,TRBV2,CASIWGLGVGTEAFF
TRBJ2-2,TRBV24-1,CATSNSRVFPGELFF
TRBJ2-3,TRBV11-1,CASSPRGHGATDTQYF
TRBJ1-6,TRBV28,CASVPSGGSPLHF
TRBJ2-2,TRBV28,CASKTQGRHTGELFF
TRBJ1-1,TRBV6-1,CASSEFPGPTEAFF
TRBJ2-7,TRBV7-2,CATRGGSLEQYF
TRBJ1-6,TRBV7-8,CASSAGVSPSPLHF
TRBJ2-2,TRBV7-9,CASSFNTGNTGELFF
TRBJ1-5,TRBV7-2,CASSLATSNQPQHF
TRBJ1-5,TRBV7-9,CASSLDGTYNQPQHF
TRBJ1-4,TRBV6-1,CASSEGTLLEKLFF
TRBJ1-5,TRBV6-5,CASSPSGTTNQPQHF
TRBJ2-1,TRBV27,CATATSGSLNEQFF
TRBJ1-4,TRBV27,CASGATAREKLFF
TRBJ2-5,TRBV25-1,CASSEWGGGETQYF
TRBJ2-2,TRBV28,CASSGATGELFF
TRBJ1-2,TRBV27,CASRLRGELVAYTF
TRBJ1-1,TRBV12-3/TRBV12-4,CASSPNQNTEAFF
TRBJ1-2,TRBV10-3,CAISERETSGYTF